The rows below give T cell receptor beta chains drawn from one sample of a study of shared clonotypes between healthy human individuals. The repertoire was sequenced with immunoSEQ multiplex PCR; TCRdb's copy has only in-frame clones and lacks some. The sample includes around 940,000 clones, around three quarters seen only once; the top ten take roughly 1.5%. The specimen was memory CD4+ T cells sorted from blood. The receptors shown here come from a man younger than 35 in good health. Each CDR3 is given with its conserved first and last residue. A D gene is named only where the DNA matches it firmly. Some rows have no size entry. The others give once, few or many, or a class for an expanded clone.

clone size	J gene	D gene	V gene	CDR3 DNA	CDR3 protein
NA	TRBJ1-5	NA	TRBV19	TGTGCCAGTAGACTGGACATTGGCAATCAGCCCCAGCATTTT	CASRLDIGNQPQHF
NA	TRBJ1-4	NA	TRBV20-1	TGCAGTGCTAGAGATGGGGTGAAACTGTTTTTT	CSARDGVKLFF
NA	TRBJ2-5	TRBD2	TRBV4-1	TGCGCCAGCAGCCAATTCGGGGGGGCCGCAGAGACCCAGTACTTC	CASSQFGGAAETQYF
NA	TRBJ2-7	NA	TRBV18	TGTGCCAGCTCACCACTAGCGAGCTCCTACGAGCAGTACTTC	CASSPLASSYEQYF
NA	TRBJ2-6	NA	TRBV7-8	TGTGCCAGCACGGGGCGCGCTGGGGCCAACGTCCTGACTTTC	CASTGRAGANVLTF
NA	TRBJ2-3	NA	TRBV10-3	TGTGCCATCAGTGAGTCGGGCGACCGAGATACGCAGTATTTT	CAISESGDRDTQYF
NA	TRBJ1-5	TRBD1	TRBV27	TGTGCCAGCAGTTTACCCGACAGGGATTTAAATCAGCCCCAGCATTTT	CASSLPDRDLNQPQHF
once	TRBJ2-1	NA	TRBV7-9	TGTGCCAGCAGCCGCGACCTCCTGGGCTCCTACAATGAGCAGTTCTTC	CASSRDLLGSYNEQFF
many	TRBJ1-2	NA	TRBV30	TGTGCCTGGAGATACCTTGGACAGCCGGGCGGCTACACCTTC	CAWRYLGQPGGYTF
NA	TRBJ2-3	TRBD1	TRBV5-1	TGCGCCAGCAAATGGGACAGGAGCACAGATACGCAGTATTTT	CASKWDRSTDTQYF
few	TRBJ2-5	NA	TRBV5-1	TGCGCCAGCAGGGGAGGGGACAGTATCCAAGAGACCCAGTACTTC	CASRGGDSIQETQYF
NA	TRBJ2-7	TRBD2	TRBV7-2	TGTGCCAGCAGCTTAGGGCTAGCGGGAGGGCCTAAGGACTTC	CASSLGLAGGPKDF
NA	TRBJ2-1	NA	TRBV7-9	TGTGCCAGCAGCTTTGGATTTACAAATGAGCAGTTCTTC	CASSFGFTNEQFF
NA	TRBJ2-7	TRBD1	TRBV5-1	TGCGCCAGCAGCTTCACGGGACAGGGTGGACACGAGCAGTACTTC	CASSFTGQGGHEQYF
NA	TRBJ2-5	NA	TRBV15	TGTGCCACCAGCAGACAAACCGGGACACCCCAAGAGACCCAGTACTTC	CATSRQTGTPQETQYF
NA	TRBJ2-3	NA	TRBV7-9	TGTGCCAGCAGTTTCACGCAGGGCGCCAGCACAGATACGCAGTATTTT	CASSFTQGASTDTQYF